This TCR beta chain was captured in a study of cytomegalovirus exposure and HLA in healthy donors. In this sample, this clone turned up once. What it recognizes is unknown. Study findings and constraints: Later work associated more than 15,000 TCR beta sequences with HLA alleles at 0.05 false discovery rate. As a later analysis showed, several of the most significant clusters appeared to be linked to common viral pathogens.

PCR involved 60 Vbeta and 13 Jbeta primers. The repertoire was sequenced with immunoSEQ multiplex PCR; TCRdb's copy has only in-frame clones and lacks some. The table has approximately 140,000 clones, under 75% seen once. Germline V CDR1 and CDR2: SGHTS, YDEGEE. The CDR3 runs 15 residues. V gave up 2 bases and J gave up 5 bases; unmatched junction bases: 8. V gene TRBV5-8 combines with J gene TRBJ1-1; the match to TRBD1 covers 8 bases. The sequencing input was PBMCs. The sequence derives from a woman aged 55-69 years in good health and CMV-seropositive. The CDR3 is CASSFLGQGKTEAFF. CDR3 coding DNA: TGTGCCAGCAGCTTCCTCGGACAGGGAAAAACTGAAGCTTTCTTT. Drawing the rest from reference TRBV5-8 and TRBJ1-1, the complete variable domain is EAGVTQSPTHLIKTRGQQATLRCSPISGHTSVYWYQQALGLGLQFLLWYDEGEERNRGNFPPRFSGRQFPNYSSELNVNALELEDSALYLCASSFLGQGKTEAFFGQGTRLTVV.